The T cell receptor beta chain described here comes from a study of blood T cell repertoires in COVID-19. Overall study: Acute and convalescent COVID-19 specimens originated in the United States, Italy and Spain.

Living in roughly 25 US areas, the participants were between about 18 and 100 years of age. Participants had their cohort set by participant-reported clinical history. Authors' data handling: For nucleated cells, counts were estimated from reference gene primer amplification. Produced via immunoSEQ multiplex PCR; TCRdb's table is partial and in-frame only. The V and J calls and the clone size are those of that table, but D and trimming were determined from the DNA. This repertoire shows over 250,000 clones, 89% found once; its top ten account for approximately 1.8%. This clone was observed once. This TCR derives from a woman aged 60-75 years who had recovered from COVID-19. Material: PBMCs or T cells enriched from blood (not recorded which).

The CDR3 loop reads CASSRSGESYEQYF. The CDR3, as DNA: TGCGCCAGCAGCAGAAGCGGGGAAAGCTACGAGCAGTACTTC. The chain combines TRBV10-2 with TRBJ2-7; TRBD2 agrees at 7 bases. CDR3 length: 14 amino acids. Trimming took 6 bases from V and 3 from J; bases not matched to a gene: 8. CDR1 is WSHSY and CDR2 is SAAADI in the germline V gene.